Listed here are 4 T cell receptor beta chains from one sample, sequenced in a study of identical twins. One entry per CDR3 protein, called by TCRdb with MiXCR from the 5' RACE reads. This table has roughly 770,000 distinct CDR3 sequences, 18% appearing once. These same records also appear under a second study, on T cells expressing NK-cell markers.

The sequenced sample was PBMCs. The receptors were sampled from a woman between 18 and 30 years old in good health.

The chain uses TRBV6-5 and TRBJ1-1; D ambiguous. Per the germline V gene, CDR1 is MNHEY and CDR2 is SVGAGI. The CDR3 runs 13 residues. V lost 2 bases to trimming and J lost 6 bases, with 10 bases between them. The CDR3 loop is CASSYLDQSEAFF. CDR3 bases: TGTGCCAGCAGTTACCTTGATCAATCTGAAGCTTTCTTT.

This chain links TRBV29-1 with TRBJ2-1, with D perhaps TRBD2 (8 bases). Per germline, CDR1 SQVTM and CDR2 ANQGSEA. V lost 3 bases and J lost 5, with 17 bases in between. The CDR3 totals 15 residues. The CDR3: CSVEGLGGINNEQFF. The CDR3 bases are TGCAGCGTTGAGGGACTAGGGGGCATAAACAATGAGCAGTTCTTC.

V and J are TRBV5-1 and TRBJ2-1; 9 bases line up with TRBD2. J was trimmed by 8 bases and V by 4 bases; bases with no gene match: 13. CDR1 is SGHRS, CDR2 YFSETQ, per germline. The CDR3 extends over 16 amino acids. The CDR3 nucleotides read TGCGCCAGCAGCACCCTCGAGGGCGGGGGGGCCTATGAGCAGTTCTTC. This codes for CASSTLEGGGAYEQFF. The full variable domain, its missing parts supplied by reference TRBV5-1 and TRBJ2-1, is KAGVTQTPRYLIKTRGQQVTLSCSPISGHRSVSWYQQTPGQGLQFLFEYFSETQRNKGNFPGRFSGRQFSNSRSEMNVSTLELGDSALYLCASSTLEGGGAYEQFFGPGTRLTVL.

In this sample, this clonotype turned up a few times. The CDR3 protein is CSVSPTGALQETQYF. CDR3 nucleotide sequence: TGCAGCGTTAGCCCTACGGGGGCCCTCCAAGAGACCCAGTACTTC. This chain connects TRBV29-1 to TRBJ2-5; tentatively, D is TRBD1 or TRBD2 (6 bases each). V lost 5 bases, J lost 1 base, and 17 bases lay in between. In germline, CDR1 is SQVTM, CDR2 ANQGSEA. This CDR3 contains 15 residues. Filled out from reference TRBV29-1 and TRBJ2-5, the complete variable domain reads SAVISQKPSRDICQRGTSLTIQCQVDSQVTMMFWYRQQPGQSLTLIATANQGSEATYESGFVIDKFPISRPNLTFSTLTVSNMSPEDSSIYLCSVSPTGALQETQYFGPGTRLLVL.